A selection of T cell receptor beta chains follows, all from one sample in a study of blood T cell repertoires in COVID-19. Profiling relied on immunoSEQ multiplex PCR, and the TCRdb table lists in-frame clones only, not all of them. This table has 180,000 or so clones, roughly 82% appearing once. What was sequenced was PBMCs or T cells enriched from blood (not recorded which). These receptors originate from a woman aged 25 to 39 who had recovered from COVID-19. Each CDR3 is given without its conserved first and last residue. The order of the fields is V gene, J gene, CDR3 protein.

V: TRBV7-9; J: TRBJ1-1; CDR3: ASSLNPGQGAYDTEAF
V: TRBV5-1; J: TRBJ1-2; CDR3: ASSLTGELSYT
V: TRBV5-1; J: TRBJ2-7; CDR3: ASSLSLAGGTYEQY
V: TRBV4-2; J: TRBJ1-2; CDR3: ASSQGKGADGYT
V: TRBV5-5; J: TRBJ1-5; CDR3: ASSKAGWNQPQH
V: TRBV7-3; J: TRBJ2-5; CDR3: ASSPQGPGETQY
V: TRBV6-5; J: TRBJ2-1; CDR3: ASSPNANRDFEQF
V: TRBV21-1; J: TRBJ1-4; CDR3: ASSTHRGGSEKLF
V: TRBV18; J: TRBJ2-7; CDR3: ASSPVGTGGEEQY
V: TRBV6-5; J: TRBJ1-3; CDR3: ASRQGGSGNTIY
V: TRBV28; J: TRBJ2-5; CDR3: ASSLSQQGKGTQY
V: TRBV7-3; J: TRBJ2-1; CDR3: ASSPSWTSGSRYEQF
V: TRBV7-8; J: TRBJ1-2; CDR3: ASSVTANYGYT
V: TRBV5-1; J: TRBJ1-6; CDR3: ASSLAGGRYNSPLH
V: TRBV11-3; J: TRBJ2-1; CDR3: ASSLDGSGNEQF
V: TRBV2; J: TRBJ2-2; CDR3: ASRGQGGNTGELF
V: TRBV3-1/TRBV3-2; J: TRBJ2-1; CDR3: ASSLLAGDNEQF
V: TRBV2; J: TRBJ2-2; CDR3: ASRQGSGELF
V: TRBV6-1; J: TRBJ1-3; CDR3: ASSGGTGEYQNTIY
V: TRBV7-6; J: TRBJ2-1; CDR3: ASSPRTARNEQF
V: TRBV7-2; J: TRBJ1-2; CDR3: ASSPTVDSDGYT
V: TRBV19; J: TRBJ2-1; CDR3: ASSTGGRGIYNEQF
V: TRBV6-1; J: TRBJ2-1; CDR3: ASSEGGLAGAKQF
V: TRBV3-1/TRBV3-2; J: TRBJ2-1; CDR3: ASSPEGLAGVEQF
V: TRBV4-2; J: TRBJ2-1; CDR3: ASSQALAHSSYNEQF
V: TRBV2; J: TRBJ2-3; CDR3: ASSTMTSGRDGDTQY
V: TRBV3-1/TRBV3-2; J: TRBJ2-1; CDR3: ASSQLADRQF
V: TRBV30; J: TRBJ1-2; CDR3: AWSVRQGLGYT
V: TRBV9; J: TRBJ2-1; CDR3: ASSVRSSLYNEQF
V: TRBV15; J: TRBJ2-7; CDR3: ATSGGRDSLRMSYEQY
V: TRBV5-6; J: TRBJ2-7; CDR3: ASSGWGLVDYEQY
V: TRBV7-6; J: TRBJ2-3; CDR3: ASSLTSGTQY
V: TRBV19; J: TRBJ2-3; CDR3: ASTLSGRFGDTQY
V: TRBV28; J: TRBJ1-2; CDR3: ASSLLDRGQGGYT
V: TRBV3-1/TRBV3-2; J: TRBJ2-1; CDR3: ASSPKTSGSGGEQF
V: TRBV12-3/TRBV12-4; J: TRBJ2-1; CDR3: ASSSVNNEQF
V: TRBV29-1; J: TRBJ2-5; CDR3: SVLYPGRETQY
V: TRBV2; J: TRBJ2-4; CDR3: ASSETSGRARAKNIQY
V: TRBV11-2; J: TRBJ2-3; CDR3: ASSLRTDTQY
V: TRBV5-1; J: TRBJ2-3; CDR3: ASASGRGTDTQY
V: TRBV11-2; J: TRBJ2-5; CDR3: ASSPDEGLSQETQY
V: TRBV27; J: TRBJ1-6; CDR3: ASSSRTGIDSPLH